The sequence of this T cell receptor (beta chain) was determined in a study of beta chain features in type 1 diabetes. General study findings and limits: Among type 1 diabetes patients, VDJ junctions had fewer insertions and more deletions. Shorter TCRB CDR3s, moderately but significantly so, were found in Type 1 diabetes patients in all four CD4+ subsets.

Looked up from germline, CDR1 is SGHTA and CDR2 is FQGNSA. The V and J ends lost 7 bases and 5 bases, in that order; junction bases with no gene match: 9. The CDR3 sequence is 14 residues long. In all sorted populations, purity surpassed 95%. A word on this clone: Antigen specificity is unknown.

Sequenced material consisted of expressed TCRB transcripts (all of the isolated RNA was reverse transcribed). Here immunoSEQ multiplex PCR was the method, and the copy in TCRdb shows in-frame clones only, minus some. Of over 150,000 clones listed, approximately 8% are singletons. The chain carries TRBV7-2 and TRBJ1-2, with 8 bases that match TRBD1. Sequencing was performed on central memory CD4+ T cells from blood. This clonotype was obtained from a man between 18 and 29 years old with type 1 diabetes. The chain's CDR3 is CASNSDRGRYGYTF. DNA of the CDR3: TGTGCCAGCAACTCCGACAGGGGTCGATATGGCTACACCTTC.